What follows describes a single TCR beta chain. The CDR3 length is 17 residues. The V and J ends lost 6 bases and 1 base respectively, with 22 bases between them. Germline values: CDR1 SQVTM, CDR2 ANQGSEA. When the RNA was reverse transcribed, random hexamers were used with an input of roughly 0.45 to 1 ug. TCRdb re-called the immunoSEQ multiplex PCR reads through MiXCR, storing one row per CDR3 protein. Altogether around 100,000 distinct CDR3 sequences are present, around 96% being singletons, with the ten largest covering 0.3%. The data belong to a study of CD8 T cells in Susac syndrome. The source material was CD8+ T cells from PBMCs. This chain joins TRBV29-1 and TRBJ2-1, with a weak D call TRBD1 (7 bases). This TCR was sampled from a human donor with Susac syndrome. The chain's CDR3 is CSVPGTAKGRSYNEQFF. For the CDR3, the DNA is TGCAGCGTGCCCGGGACAGCCAAAGGGAGGTCCTACAATGAGCAGTTCTTC.